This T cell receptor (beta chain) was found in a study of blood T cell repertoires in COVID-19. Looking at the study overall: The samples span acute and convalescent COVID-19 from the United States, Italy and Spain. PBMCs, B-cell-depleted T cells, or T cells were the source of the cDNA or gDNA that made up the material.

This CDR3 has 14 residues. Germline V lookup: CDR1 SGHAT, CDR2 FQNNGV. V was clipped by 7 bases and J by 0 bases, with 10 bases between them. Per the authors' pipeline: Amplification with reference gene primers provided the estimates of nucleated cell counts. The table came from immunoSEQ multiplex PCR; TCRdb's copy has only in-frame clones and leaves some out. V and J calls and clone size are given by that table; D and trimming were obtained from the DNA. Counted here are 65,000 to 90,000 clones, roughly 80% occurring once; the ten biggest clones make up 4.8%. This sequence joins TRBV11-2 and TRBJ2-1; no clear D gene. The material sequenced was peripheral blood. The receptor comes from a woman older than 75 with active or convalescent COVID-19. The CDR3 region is CASKPRSSYNEQFF. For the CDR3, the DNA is TGTGCCAGCAAGCCACGGAGCTCCTACAATGAGCAGTTCTTC.